A selection of T cell receptor beta chains follows, all from one sample in a study of regulatory T cells in long-lasting Graves disease. MiXCR was run by TCRdb on the multiplex PCR reads, yielding one entry per CDR3 protein. The sample carries 400,000 to 500,000 distinct CDR3 sequences, 12% to 15% recorded once. The same data also contributed to another study, on T cells in Graves' hyperthyroidism and ophthalmopathy.

Sequenced here: peripheral blood mononuclear cells (PBMCs), sampled at new diagnosis, from a patient treated with antithyroid drugs. These TCRs come from a woman in her forties or fifties with Graves disease. CDR3s include the opening cysteine and the closing phenylalanine or tryptophan. A D gene is named only where the DNA matches it firmly. The size of a clone is reported for some rows only, either as once, few or many, or as a class for expanded clones.

>few|-|TRBV19|TRBJ2-6
CASSIPGTHISGANVLTF
TGTGCCAGTAGTATACCCGGGACCCACATCTCTGGGGCCAACGTCCTGACTTTC
>few|-|TRBV20-1|TRBJ1-4
CSAREVLLSEKLFF
TGCAGTGCTAGAGAGGTCCTTCTGTCGGAAAAACTGTTTTTT
>many|-|TRBV6-1|TRBJ1-5
CASSEATISGNQPQHF
TGTGCCAGCAGTGAAGCCACGATCTCGGGCAATCAGCCCCAGCATTTT
>many|-|TRBV5-1|TRBJ2-3
CASTGPAATDTQYF
TGCGCCAGCACGGGACCAGCCGCCACAGATACGCAGTATTTT
>many|-|TRBV30|TRBJ2-7
CAWSEPLLGQEQYF
TGTGCCTGGAGTGAACCCCTCCTCGGTCAGGAGCAGTACTTC
>many|TRBD1|TRBV27|TRBJ1-1
CASSPETDRGPRTEAFF
TGTGCCAGCAGCCCCGAGACTGACAGGGGGCCGCGAACTGAAGCTTTCTTT
>many|TRBD2|TRBV28|TRBJ2-7
CASSSLAGDSYEQYF
TGTGCCAGCAGTTCACTAGCGGGGGACTCCTACGAGCAGTACTTC
>-|TRBD1|TRBV24-1|TRBJ1-4
CATSDPTKTGGAEKLFF
TGTGCCACCAGTGATCCCACTAAGACAGGGGGAGCTGAAAAACTGTTTTTT
>many|-|TRBV7-2|TRBJ2-3
CASSLQASTDTQYF
TGTGCCAGCAGCTTACAAGCTAGCACAGATACGCAGTATTTT
>many|-|TRBV12-3/TRBV12-4|TRBJ1-4
CASSLPSAEKLFF
TGTGCCAGCAGTTTGCCTTCGGCCGAAAAACTGTTTTTT
>few|TRBD1|TRBV5-1|TRBJ1-1
CASSLLLTGANTEAFF
TGCGCCAGCAGCTTGCTCCTGACAGGGGCGAACACTGAAGCTTTCTTT
>-|TRBD2|TRBV3-1|TRBJ2-1
CASSLVSGSRCNEQFF
TGTGCCAGCAGCCTAGTAAGCGGGAGTCGCTGCAATGAGCAGTTCTTC
>-|-|TRBV27|TRBJ2-5
CASSLSRSETQYF
TGTGCCAGCAGTTTATCAAGGAGCGAGACCCAGTACTTC
>many|TRBD1|TRBV28|TRBJ1-5
CASSLIQGGDQPQHF
TGTGCCAGCAGTCTCATACAGGGGGGCGATCAGCCCCAGCATTTT
>few|-|TRBV19|TRBJ2-3
CASSMTGVVDTQYF
TGTGCCAGTAGTATGACGGGGGTTGTAGATACGCAGTATTTT
>few|TRBD2|TRBV2|TRBJ2-5
CACSRLAGQETQYF
TGTGCCTGCAGTAGACTAGCGGGACAAGAGACCCAGTACTTC
>-|-|TRBV5-5|TRBJ1-1
CASSLTTTVLNTEAFF
TGTGCCAGCAGCTTGACCACTACAGTATTAAACACTGAAGCTTTCTTT
>-|-|TRBV19|TRBJ2-7
CASSARDGRSYEQYF
TGTGCCAGTAGTGCCAGAGACGGACGATCTTACGAGCAGTACTTC
>many|-|TRBV2|TRBJ2-7
CASMAVNSYEQYF
TGTGCCAGCATGGCGGTCAACTCCTACGAGCAGTACTTC
>-|TRBD1|TRBV28|TRBJ2-7
CASTLTGSPYEQYF
TGTGCCAGCACCCTGACAGGGAGCCCCTACGAGCAGTACTTC
>few|-|TRBV6-7|TRBJ2-5
CASSYSGRDRIQETQYF
TGTGCCAGCAGTTACTCCGGCAGGGACCGTATCCAAGAGACCCAGTACTTC
>many|-|TRBV27|TRBJ1-1
CASSFSTWNTEAFF
TGTGCCAGCAGTTTTTCCACCTGGAACACTGAAGCTTTCTTT
>many|-|TRBV12-3/TRBV12-4|TRBJ2-5
CASSLSPAAQETQYF
TGTGCCAGCAGTTTATCCCCAGCGGCCCAAGAGACCCAGTACTTC
>few|-|TRBV10-3|TRBJ2-7
CAISATYEQYF
TGTGCCATCAGTGCAACTTACGAGCAGTACTTC
>many|-|TRBV12-3/TRBV12-4|TRBJ1-5
CASSPAISNQPQHF
TGTGCCAGCAGCCCCGCCATTAGCAATCAGCCCCAGCATTTT
>-|-|TRBV9|TRBJ1-4
CASGTGDGGEKLFF
TGTGCCAGCGGCACGGGGGACGGAGGGGAAAAACTGTTTTTT
>-|-|TRBV4-1|TRBJ1-1
CASSQDPARYMNTEAFF
TGCGCCAGCAGCCAAGACCCAGCCCGATACATGAACACTGAAGCTTTCTTT
>many|-|TRBV29-1|TRBJ2-1
CSVDTTDGYNEQFF
TGCAGCGTTGATACGACGGACGGGTACAATGAGCAGTTCTTC
>few|-|TRBV6-1|TRBJ1-2
CASSDGFLPYGYTF
TGTGCCAGCAGTGATGGGTTTCTTCCATATGGCTACACCTTC
>many|TRBD1|TRBV2|TRBJ2-7
CASRDQTRGSTYEQYF
TGTGCCAGCAGGGACCAAACCAGGGGGTCCACTTACGAGCAGTACTTC
>once|TRBD1|TRBV18|TRBJ1-1
CASSPGQVETEAFF
TGTGCCAGCTCTCCCGGACAGGTTGAGACTGAAGCTTTCTTT
>many|TRBD2|TRBV27|TRBJ2-1
CASRRLAGVDEQFF
TGTGCCAGCAGGAGACTAGCGGGAGTGGATGAGCAGTTCTTC
>once|-|TRBV4-1|TRBJ2-2
CASSQRQGLPGELFF
TGCGCCAGCAGCCAACGACAAGGGTTACCCGGGGAGCTGTTTTTT
>few|-|TRBV6-1|TRBJ1-4
CASSEARDGINEKLFF
TGTGCCAGCAGTGAAGCCCGGGACGGCATAAATGAAAAACTGTTTTTT
>many|TRBD1|TRBV28|TRBJ2-4
CASSSRTGGRATKNIQYF
TGTGCCAGCAGTTCCCGCACAGGGGGCCGTGCGACCAAAAACATTCAGTACTTC
>many|-|TRBV6-1|TRBJ2-5
CASSEGIQETQYF
TGTGCCAGCAGTGAAGGGATTCAAGAGACCCAGTACTTC
>many|-|TRBV11-2|TRBJ2-6
CASSLEAGASGANVLTF
TGTGCCAGCAGCTTAGAAGCAGGGGCCTCTGGGGCCAACGTCCTGACTTTC
>many|-|TRBV3-1|TRBJ2-1
CASSQGGRNEQFF
TGTGCCAGCAGCCAAGGGGGGCGCAATGAGCAGTTCTTC
>few|TRBD2|TRBV28|TRBJ2-7
CASSSQALSSGRVNEQYF
TGTGCCAGCAGTTCTCAGGCCCTCTCTAGCGGGAGGGTGAACGAGCAGTACTTC
>many|-|TRBV30|TRBJ1-6
CAWSVQGPLHF
TGTGCCTGGAGTGTACAGGGACCCCTCCACTTT
>-|-|TRBV4-1|TRBJ2-1
CASSQSLAGGNEQFF
TGCGCCAGCAGCCAATCACTAGCTGGGGGCAATGAGCAGTTCTTC
>many|-|TRBV2|TRBJ1-1
CASSDIVDRSIAFF
TGTGCCAGCAGTGATATTGTTGACAGGTCGATAGCTTTCTTT